This T cell receptor beta chain was identified in a study of blood T cell repertoires in COVID-19. The assay was immunoSEQ multiplex PCR, and TCRdb's table has in-frame clones only and misses some. The profile shows 200,000 to 250,000 clones, 75% to 85% of them singletons. Looked up from germline, CDR1 is GTSNPN and CDR2 is SVGIG (reference sequence). The CDR3 is made up of 10 amino acids. The V and J ends lost 1 base and 8 bases respectively, with 5 bases between them. The specimen sequenced was peripheral blood. The rearrangement joins TRBV30 to TRBJ1-2; D might be TRBD1 (5 bases). This receptor was identified in a woman older than 75 with COVID-19, enrolled during active disease. CDR3 amino acids: CAWSDRGYTF. CDR3 coding DNA: TGTGCCTGGAGTGACAGGGGCTACACCTTC.